This T cell receptor beta chain was documented in a study of cytomegalovirus exposure and HLA in healthy donors. Whole-study results and caveats: The study reported that TCR beta sequences accurately predicted HLA-A and HLA-B alleles in most subjects. CMV serostatus was the sole immune exposure information available. Analyses of presence and absence presupposed an approximately uniform sequencing depth across donors.

Primers for the PCR totalled 60 Vbeta and 13 Jbeta. Original handling: An analysis that came later counted 60 million to 80 million unique TCR beta chains, about 10 million shared. Sequencing used immunoSEQ multiplex PCR; TCRdb keeps in-frame clones, though not all of them. That table gives V, J and clone size, and the DNA gave D and trimming. The sample includes 85,000 to 95,000 clones, approximately 7.1% of them seen just once. This clone was seen only a few times. Its antigen is undetermined. The sequencing sample was made of PBMCs. The TCR sequence derives from a man between 50 and 59 years old in good health and CMV-seronegative.

CDR3 nucleotides: TGCGCCAGCAGCTTGGGAACCGGGGCAGGGGGGGCCAAAAACATTCAGTACTTC. Translating gives CASSLGTGAGGAKNIQYF. The gene calls are TRBV5-1 and TRBJ2-4, with a possible D match to TRBD1 (7 bases). This CDR3 spans 18 amino acids. Germline V CDR1 and CDR2: SGHRS, YFSETQ. V shed 0 bases and J shed 1 base, with 17 bases lying between them. The variable domain in full, with the rest retrieved from reference TRBV5-1 and TRBJ2-4, is KAGVTQTPRYLIKTRGQQVTLSCSPISGHRSVSWYQQTPGQGLQFLFEYFSETQRNKGNFPGRFSGRQFSNSRSEMNVSTLELGDSALYLCASSLGTGAGGAKNIQYFGAGTRLSVL.